These 23 T cell receptor beta chains were all obtained from the same sample, sequenced in a study of early T cells in non-severe SARS-CoV-2 infection. TCRdb re-analysed the 5' RACE reads in MiXCR, keeping a single row per CDR3 protein. Seen here are tens of thousands of distinct CDR3 sequences, approximately 12% observed once, and the top ten hold around 15%. Sequences were derived from whole blood, sampled at baseline. These receptors were obtained from an adult who was a healthcare worker with PCR-confirmed SARS-CoV-2 infection or an uninfected control (not recorded which). The donor label of this sample is uncertain.

This clonotype has ten or more counts. The chain recombines TRBV6-1 with TRBJ2-1; 9 bases align to TRBD2. Germline loops: CDR1 MNHNS, CDR2 SASEGT. CDR3 size: 15 residues. The J segment lost 11 bases and the V segment lost 7 bases, leaving 15 bases of the junction unmatched. As DNA, the CDR3 is TGTGCCAGCAAGGGGGGGATGGGGACTAGCCGGCAGCAGTTCTTC. This encodes CASKGGMGTSRQQFF.

The J gene is TRBJ2-3, the V gene TRBV6-5; D ambiguous. Trimming cost V 5 bases and J 4 bases, with 10 bases left between them. CDR3 length: 13 residues. The V gene's germline CDR1 is MNHEY and CDR2 SVGAGI. Here the CDR3 DNA reads TGTGCCAGCAGTCCAATGGGGTCAGATACGCAGTATTTT. Its protein is CASSPMGSDTQYF.

The chain uses TRBV7-2 and TRBJ1-1; D remains ambiguous. From germline, CDR1 is SGHTA and CDR2 FQGNSA. The CDR3 length is 15 residues. Trimming stripped 0 bases from V and 1 base from J, with 9 bases between. CDR3 nucleotide sequence: TGTGCCAGCAGCTTAGCCAGGACCAGGAACACTGAAGCTTTCTTT. It is translated as CASSLARTRNTEAFF.

This clonotype was observed many times. V gene TRBV20-1 combines with J gene TRBJ2-7; no reliable D call. Germline loops: CDR1 DFQATT, CDR2 SNEGSKA (reference sequence). Trimming removed 3 bases from V and 3 bases from J, with 15 bases in between. This CDR3 is built from 14 residues. The CDR3 loop is CSASPLVGYYEQYF. The CDR3 coding sequence is TGCAGTGCTAGCCCGCTTGTGGGGTACTACGAGCAGTACTTC.

The chain uses TRBV5-6 and TRBJ1-2, with 10 bases aligning to TRBD1. This CDR3 has 15 amino acids. The germline V gene has CDR1 SGHDT and CDR2 YYEEEE. V gave up 4 bases and J gave up 8 bases; unmatched junction bases: 11. The CDR3: CASSLPTGGAAGYTF. The CDR3 DNA is TGTGCCAGCAGCCTGCCGACAGGGGGCGCGGCCGGCTACACCTTC. Full variable domain (outside the CDR3, taken from reference TRBV5-6 and TRBJ1-2): DAGVTQSPTHLIKTRGQQVTLRCSPKSGHDTVSWYQQALGQGPQFIFQYYEEEERQRGNFPDRFSGHQFPNYSSELNVNALLLGDSALYLCASSLPTGGAAGYTFGSGTRLTVV.

The chain couples TRBV6-1 to TRBJ2-1; possible D gene TRBD2, 7 bases. Trimming shortened V by 6 bases and J by 9 bases, and 9 bases separated the two germline ends. The CDR3 is 11 amino acids. CDR1 and CDR2 (germline): MNHNS, SASEGT. The CDR3 nucleotides are TGTGCCAGCAGGGGAGGGGGTGAGCAGTTCTTC. Translating gives CASRGGGEQFF.

In its sample, this clonotype was seen many times. As DNA, the CDR3 is TGTGCCAGCAATGCGGAATTAGGTTCACCCCTCCACTTT. This sequence encodes CASNAELGSPLHF. This chain uses TRBV2 with TRBJ1-6, with D hard to call. The germline CDR1 and CDR2 sequences are SNHLY and FYNNEI. V shed 7 bases and J shed 9 bases, with 13 bases lying between them. The CDR3 covers 13 residues.

This clonotype has only a few counts. This rearrangement joins TRBV7-2 to TRBJ1-1; the D gene is possibly TRBD1 (6 bases). Germline CDR1 is SGHTA and CDR2 is FQGNSA. Between the trimmed V and J ends, which lost 6 bases and 4 bases, there was a span of 15 bases. The CDR3 has 14 amino acids. This chain's CDR3 is CASRLGQRSTEAFF. The CDR3 coding sequence is TGTGCCAGCAGACTTGGACAGCGGAGCACTGAAGCTTTCTTT.

This clonotype has only a few counts. J is TRBJ2-4 and V is TRBV25-1; TRBD2 aligns across 10 bases. With V trimmed by 4 bases and J by 8 bases, 11 bases remained unmatched. This CDR3 region has 16 residues. CDR1 is MGHDK, CDR2 SYGVNS, per germline. The CDR3 DNA sequence: TGTGCCAGCAGTGGCCTTACTAGCGGGGAAGGAGACATTCAGTACTTC. It encodes CASSGLTSGEGDIQYF.

V gene TRBV9 combines with J gene TRBJ1-2; D is perhaps TRBD1 (5 bases). This CDR3 is built from 16 residues. Trimming pared 0 bases from V and 0 bases from J, leaving 12 bases between. CDR1 and CDR2 from the germline V gene are SGDLS and YYNGEE. The CDR3 DNA follows: TGTGCCAGCAGCGTAGCTATCCAGGGACCTAACTATGGCTACACCTTC. Its translation is CASSVAIQGPNYGYTF.

This clonotype was seen ten or more times. The V and J genes are TRBV27 and TRBJ2-5; 7 bases align to TRBD2. V dropped 7 bases and J dropped 4; count of bases not matched to a gene: 12. The germline V gene encodes CDR1 MNHEY and CDR2 SMNVEV (reference sequence). The CDR3 has 15 residues. For the CDR3, the DNA is TGTGCCAGCAAAGGCGGGGGAACGAAATTAGAGACCCAGTACTTC. Its protein is CASKGGGTKLETQYF.

This clonotype was seen a few times. The rearrangement joins TRBV11-3 to TRBJ2-1; D not resolved. The V gene lost 0 bases and the J gene lost 16 bases, with 16 bases spanning the gap. This CDR3 region has 13 residues. CDR1 SGHNT and CDR2 YENEEA come from the germline V gene. Written as DNA, the CDR3 is TGTGCCAGCAGCTTAGATACCGGGCTCTACCACTTCTTC. This gives the protein CASSLDTGLYHFF.

This clonotype has just a few counts. CDR3 in amino acids: CGQGTRYTDTQYF. DNA for the CDR3: TGTGGCCAGGGGACTCGTTACACAGATACGCAGTATTTT. The chain combines TRBV5-8 with TRBJ2-3; D might be TRBD1 or TRBD2, each matching 6 bases. Germline V gene sequence: CDR1 SGHTS, CDR2 YDEGEE. The CDR3 is 13 amino acids. Full variable domain (missing parts from reference TRBV5-8 and TRBJ2-3): EAGVTQSPTHLIKTRGQQATLRCSPISGHTSVYWYQQALGLGLQFLLWYDEGEERNRGNFPPRFSGRQFPNYSSELNVNALELEDSALYLCGQGTRYTDTQYFGPGTRLTVL.

This chain joins TRBV10-1 and TRBJ2-1; the D gene could be TRBD1 or TRBD2 (5 bases each). The germline gives CDR1 WNHNN, CDR2 SYGVQD (reference sequence). V lost 1 base and J lost 2, with 15 bases in between. The CDR3 is 17 amino acids. The CDR3 reads CASSELNLPGPYNEQFF. Written as DNA, the CDR3 is TGCGCCAGCAGTGAGTTGAACCTCCCGGGGCCCTACAATGAGCAGTTCTTC.

This clonotype was seen ten or more times. V is TRBV4-1 and J is TRBJ1-1; the match to TRBD1 covers 11 bases. The V gene's germline CDR1 is MGHRA and CDR2 YSYEKL. The CDR3 loop spans 15 amino acids. V lost 4 bases to trimming and J lost 3 bases; unmatched junction nucleotides: 4. CDR3 nucleotide sequence: TGCGCCAGCAGCCGAGGACAGGGGGCTGACACTGAAGCTTTCTTT. Its protein product is CASSRGQGADTEAFF.

There are a few counts of this clonotype. The chain's CDR3 is CASSEQGTNQPQHF. In DNA, the CDR3 is TGCGCCAGCAGCGAGCAGGGGACCAATCAGCCCCAGCATTTT. The chain employs TRBV5-1 and TRBJ1-5, with D possibly matching TRBD1 (6 bases). V lost 4 bases to trimming and J lost 3 bases, with 11 bases between them. CDR3 length: 14 amino acids. Germline V gene sequence: CDR1 SGHRS, CDR2 YFSETQ.

This clonotype has more than one count but fewer than ten. The chain joins TRBV11-2 to TRBJ2-5; D may be TRBD1 (6 bases). The CDR3 covers 14 residues. V was clipped by 1 base and J by 4 bases, with 10 bases between them. Germline assignment: CDR1 SGHAT and CDR2 FQNNGV. CDR3 coding DNA: TGTGCCAGCAGCTTAGGGGGGCCCGGAGAGACCCAGTACTTC. This codes for CASSLGGPGETQYF.

This clonotype appeared a few times. V is TRBV29-1 and J is TRBJ1-2; weak D call: TRBD1 (6 bases). With 4 bases removed from V and 2 bases from J, the gap between germline ends came to 11 bases. This CDR3 comprises 13 residues. Germline V gene sequence: CDR1 SQVTM, CDR2 ANQGSEA. CDR3 DNA: TGCAGCGTTGCAACAGGGTGGAACTATGGCTACACCTTC. Encoded protein: CSVATGWNYGYTF.

The rearrangement uses TRBV30 and TRBJ2-3; a weak D match, TRBD1 (5 bases). V was pared by 0 bases and J by 7 bases, with 11 bases between. This CDR3 is built from 13 residues. In germline, CDR1 is GTSNPN, CDR2 SVGIG (reference sequence). The CDR3 region has the DNA TGTGCCTGGAGTGTAAGCAGGGCGCATACGCAGTATTTT. It translates to CAWSVSRAHTQYF.

This clonotype has only a few counts. V usage is TRBV20-1 and J usage is TRBJ1-4; 7 bases fit TRBD1. The CDR3 has 13 residues. V lost 0 bases, J lost 11 bases, and 6 bases stayed unmatched. CDR1 and CDR2 (germline): DFQATT, SNEGSKA (reference sequence). CDR3 sequence (DNA): TGCAGTGCTAGAGAGACAGGGATGAGGAAACTGTTTTTT. Amino acid sequence: CSARETGMRKLFF.

The chain joins TRBV29-1 to TRBJ2-7, with 7 positions matching TRBD1. CDR1 and CDR2 from the germline V gene are SQVTM and ANQGSEA. This CDR3 is 13 amino acids long. Losses at the gene ends were 5 bases for V and 4 bases for J; bases not matched to a gene: 8. The CDR3 sequence is CSVFGTALYEQYF. CDR3 in DNA: TGCAGCGTTTTCGGGACAGCTTTGTACGAGCAGTACTTC.

The J gene is TRBJ1-3, the V gene TRBV2; D is perhaps TRBD1 (6 bases). CDR1 SNHLY and CDR2 FYNNEI come from the germline V gene. V shed 6 bases and J shed 0 bases, with 9 bases lying between them. The CDR3 runs to 14 residues. The CDR3 region has the DNA TGTGCCAGCAGCACAGGGAACTCTGGAAACACCATATATTTT. Residues: CASSTGNSGNTIYF.

Only a few counts were recorded for this clonotype. The chain joins TRBV21-1 to TRBJ1-3; the table names TRBD1, a call not compared with the DNA. TRBV21-1 is classified as a pseudogene. This CDR3 contains 15 residues. CDR3 amino acids: CASSSRQGVGDTIYF. CDR3 DNA: TGTGCCAGCAGCAGCCGACAGGGGGTAGGAGACACCATATATTTT.